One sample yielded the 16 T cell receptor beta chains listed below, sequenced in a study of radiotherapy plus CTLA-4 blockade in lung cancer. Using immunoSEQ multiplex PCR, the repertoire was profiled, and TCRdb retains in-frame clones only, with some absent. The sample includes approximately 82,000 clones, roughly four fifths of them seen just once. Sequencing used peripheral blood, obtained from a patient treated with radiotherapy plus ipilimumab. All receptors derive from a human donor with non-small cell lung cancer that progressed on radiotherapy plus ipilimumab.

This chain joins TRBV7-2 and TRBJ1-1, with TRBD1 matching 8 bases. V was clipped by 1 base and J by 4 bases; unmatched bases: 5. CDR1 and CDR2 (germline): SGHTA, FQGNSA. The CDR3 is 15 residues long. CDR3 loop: CASSLVQTGATEAFF. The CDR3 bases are TGTGCCAGCAGCTTAGTCCAGACAGGGGCCACTGAAGCTTTCTTT.

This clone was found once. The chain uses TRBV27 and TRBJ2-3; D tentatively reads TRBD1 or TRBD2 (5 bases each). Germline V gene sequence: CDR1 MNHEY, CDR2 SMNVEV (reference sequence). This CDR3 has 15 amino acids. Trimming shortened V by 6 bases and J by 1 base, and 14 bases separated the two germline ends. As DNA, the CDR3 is TGTGCCAGCAGCTTAGGACGGGGCCGCACAGATACGCAGTATTTT. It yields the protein CASSLGRGRTDTQYF.

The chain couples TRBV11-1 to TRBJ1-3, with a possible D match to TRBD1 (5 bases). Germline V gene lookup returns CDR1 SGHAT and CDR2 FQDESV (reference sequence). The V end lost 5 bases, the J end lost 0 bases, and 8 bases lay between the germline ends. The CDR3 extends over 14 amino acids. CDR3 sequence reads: CASSRDSSGNTIYF. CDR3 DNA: TGTGCCAGCAGCAGAGACAGCTCTGGAAACACCATATATTTT.

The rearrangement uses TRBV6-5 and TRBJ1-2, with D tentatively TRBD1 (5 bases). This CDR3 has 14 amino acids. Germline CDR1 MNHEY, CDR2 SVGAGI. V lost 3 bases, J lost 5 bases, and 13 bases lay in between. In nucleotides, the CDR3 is TGTGCCAGCAGTTATCAAACAGGACCTTATGGCTACACCTTC. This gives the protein CASSYQTGPYGYTF.

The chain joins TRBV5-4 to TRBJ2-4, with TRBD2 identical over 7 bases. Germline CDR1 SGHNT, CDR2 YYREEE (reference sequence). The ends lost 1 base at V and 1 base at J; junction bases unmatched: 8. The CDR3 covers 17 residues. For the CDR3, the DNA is TGTGCCAGCAGCTTGAGTCGGGGGGATACCGCCAAAAACATTCAGTACTTC. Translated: CASSLSRGDTAKNIQYF.

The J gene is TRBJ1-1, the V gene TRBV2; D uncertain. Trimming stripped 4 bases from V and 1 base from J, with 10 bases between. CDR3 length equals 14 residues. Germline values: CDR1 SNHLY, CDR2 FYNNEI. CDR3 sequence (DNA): TGTGCCAGCAGTGTAAAGAGCCGGAACACTGAAGCTTTCTTT. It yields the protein CASSVKSRNTEAFF.

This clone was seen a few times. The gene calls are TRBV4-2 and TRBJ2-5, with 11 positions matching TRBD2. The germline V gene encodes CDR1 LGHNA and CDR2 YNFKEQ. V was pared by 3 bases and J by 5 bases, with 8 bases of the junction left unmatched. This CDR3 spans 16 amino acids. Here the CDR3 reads CASSQLAGGYGETQYF. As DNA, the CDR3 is TGTGCCAGCAGCCAGTTAGCGGGAGGGTACGGGGAGACCCAGTACTTC.

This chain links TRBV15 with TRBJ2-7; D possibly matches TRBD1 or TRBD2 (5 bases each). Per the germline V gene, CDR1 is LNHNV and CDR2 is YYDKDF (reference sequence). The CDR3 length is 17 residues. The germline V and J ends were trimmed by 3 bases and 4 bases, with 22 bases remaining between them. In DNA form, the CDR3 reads TGTGCCACCAGCAGCCTCATCAATCCGGGACGAGGGTACGAGCAGTACTTC. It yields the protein CATSSLINPGRGYEQYF.

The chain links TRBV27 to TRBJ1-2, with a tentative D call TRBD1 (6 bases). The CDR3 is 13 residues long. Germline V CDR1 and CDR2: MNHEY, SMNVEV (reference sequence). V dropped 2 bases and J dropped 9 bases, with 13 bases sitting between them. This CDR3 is CASSLTGASSYTF. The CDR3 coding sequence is TGTGCCAGCAGTTTAACGGGGGCTTCGAGCTACACCTTC.

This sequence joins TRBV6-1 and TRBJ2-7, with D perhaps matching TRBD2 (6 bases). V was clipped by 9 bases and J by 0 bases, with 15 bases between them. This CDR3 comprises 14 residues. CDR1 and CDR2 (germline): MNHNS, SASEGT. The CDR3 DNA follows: TGTGCCAGACCCATGGGGGGAAACTCCTACGAGCAGTACTTC. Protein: CARPMGGNSYEQYF.

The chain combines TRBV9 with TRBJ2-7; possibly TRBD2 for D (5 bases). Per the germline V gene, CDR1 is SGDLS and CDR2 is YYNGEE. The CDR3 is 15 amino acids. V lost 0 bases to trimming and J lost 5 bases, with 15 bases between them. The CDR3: CASSVGSYAEDEQYF. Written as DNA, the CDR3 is TGTGCCAGCAGCGTAGGATCCTACGCGGAGGACGAGCAGTACTTC.

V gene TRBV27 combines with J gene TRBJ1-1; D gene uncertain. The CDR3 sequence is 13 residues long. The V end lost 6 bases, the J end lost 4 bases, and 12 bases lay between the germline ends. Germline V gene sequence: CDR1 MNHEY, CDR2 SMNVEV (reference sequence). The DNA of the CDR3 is TGTGCCAGCAGGTCTCAAGGGAGCACTGAAGCTTTCTTT. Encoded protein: CASRSQGSTEAFF.

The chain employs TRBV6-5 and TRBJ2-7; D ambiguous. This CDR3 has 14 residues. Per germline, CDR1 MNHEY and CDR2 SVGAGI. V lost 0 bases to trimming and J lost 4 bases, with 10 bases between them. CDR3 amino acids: CASSYSALLYEQYF. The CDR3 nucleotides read TGTGCCAGCAGTTACTCGGCACTTTTATACGAGCAGTACTTC.

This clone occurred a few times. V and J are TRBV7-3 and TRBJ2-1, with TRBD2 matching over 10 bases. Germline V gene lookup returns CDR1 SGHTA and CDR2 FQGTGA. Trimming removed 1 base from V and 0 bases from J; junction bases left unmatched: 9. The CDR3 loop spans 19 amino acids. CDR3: CASSLKVSGGPSSYNEQFF. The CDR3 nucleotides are TGTGCCAGCAGCTTAAAGGTTAGCGGGGGGCCCAGCTCCTACAATGAGCAGTTCTTC.

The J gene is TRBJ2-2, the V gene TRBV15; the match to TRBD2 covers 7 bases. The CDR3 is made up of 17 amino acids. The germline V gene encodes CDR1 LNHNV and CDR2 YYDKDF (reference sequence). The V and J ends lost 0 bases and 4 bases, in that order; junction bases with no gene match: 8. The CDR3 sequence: CATSRDPSGVLTGELFF. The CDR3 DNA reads TGTGCCACCAGCAGAGATCCGAGCGGGGTACTCACCGGGGAGCTGTTTTTT.

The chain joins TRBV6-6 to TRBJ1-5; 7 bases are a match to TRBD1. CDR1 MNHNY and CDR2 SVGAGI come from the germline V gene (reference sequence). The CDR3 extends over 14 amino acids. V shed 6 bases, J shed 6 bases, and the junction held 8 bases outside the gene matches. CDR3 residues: CASRPQGRTQPQHF. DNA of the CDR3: TGTGCCAGCAGGCCACAGGGGCGCACTCAGCCCCAGCATTTT.